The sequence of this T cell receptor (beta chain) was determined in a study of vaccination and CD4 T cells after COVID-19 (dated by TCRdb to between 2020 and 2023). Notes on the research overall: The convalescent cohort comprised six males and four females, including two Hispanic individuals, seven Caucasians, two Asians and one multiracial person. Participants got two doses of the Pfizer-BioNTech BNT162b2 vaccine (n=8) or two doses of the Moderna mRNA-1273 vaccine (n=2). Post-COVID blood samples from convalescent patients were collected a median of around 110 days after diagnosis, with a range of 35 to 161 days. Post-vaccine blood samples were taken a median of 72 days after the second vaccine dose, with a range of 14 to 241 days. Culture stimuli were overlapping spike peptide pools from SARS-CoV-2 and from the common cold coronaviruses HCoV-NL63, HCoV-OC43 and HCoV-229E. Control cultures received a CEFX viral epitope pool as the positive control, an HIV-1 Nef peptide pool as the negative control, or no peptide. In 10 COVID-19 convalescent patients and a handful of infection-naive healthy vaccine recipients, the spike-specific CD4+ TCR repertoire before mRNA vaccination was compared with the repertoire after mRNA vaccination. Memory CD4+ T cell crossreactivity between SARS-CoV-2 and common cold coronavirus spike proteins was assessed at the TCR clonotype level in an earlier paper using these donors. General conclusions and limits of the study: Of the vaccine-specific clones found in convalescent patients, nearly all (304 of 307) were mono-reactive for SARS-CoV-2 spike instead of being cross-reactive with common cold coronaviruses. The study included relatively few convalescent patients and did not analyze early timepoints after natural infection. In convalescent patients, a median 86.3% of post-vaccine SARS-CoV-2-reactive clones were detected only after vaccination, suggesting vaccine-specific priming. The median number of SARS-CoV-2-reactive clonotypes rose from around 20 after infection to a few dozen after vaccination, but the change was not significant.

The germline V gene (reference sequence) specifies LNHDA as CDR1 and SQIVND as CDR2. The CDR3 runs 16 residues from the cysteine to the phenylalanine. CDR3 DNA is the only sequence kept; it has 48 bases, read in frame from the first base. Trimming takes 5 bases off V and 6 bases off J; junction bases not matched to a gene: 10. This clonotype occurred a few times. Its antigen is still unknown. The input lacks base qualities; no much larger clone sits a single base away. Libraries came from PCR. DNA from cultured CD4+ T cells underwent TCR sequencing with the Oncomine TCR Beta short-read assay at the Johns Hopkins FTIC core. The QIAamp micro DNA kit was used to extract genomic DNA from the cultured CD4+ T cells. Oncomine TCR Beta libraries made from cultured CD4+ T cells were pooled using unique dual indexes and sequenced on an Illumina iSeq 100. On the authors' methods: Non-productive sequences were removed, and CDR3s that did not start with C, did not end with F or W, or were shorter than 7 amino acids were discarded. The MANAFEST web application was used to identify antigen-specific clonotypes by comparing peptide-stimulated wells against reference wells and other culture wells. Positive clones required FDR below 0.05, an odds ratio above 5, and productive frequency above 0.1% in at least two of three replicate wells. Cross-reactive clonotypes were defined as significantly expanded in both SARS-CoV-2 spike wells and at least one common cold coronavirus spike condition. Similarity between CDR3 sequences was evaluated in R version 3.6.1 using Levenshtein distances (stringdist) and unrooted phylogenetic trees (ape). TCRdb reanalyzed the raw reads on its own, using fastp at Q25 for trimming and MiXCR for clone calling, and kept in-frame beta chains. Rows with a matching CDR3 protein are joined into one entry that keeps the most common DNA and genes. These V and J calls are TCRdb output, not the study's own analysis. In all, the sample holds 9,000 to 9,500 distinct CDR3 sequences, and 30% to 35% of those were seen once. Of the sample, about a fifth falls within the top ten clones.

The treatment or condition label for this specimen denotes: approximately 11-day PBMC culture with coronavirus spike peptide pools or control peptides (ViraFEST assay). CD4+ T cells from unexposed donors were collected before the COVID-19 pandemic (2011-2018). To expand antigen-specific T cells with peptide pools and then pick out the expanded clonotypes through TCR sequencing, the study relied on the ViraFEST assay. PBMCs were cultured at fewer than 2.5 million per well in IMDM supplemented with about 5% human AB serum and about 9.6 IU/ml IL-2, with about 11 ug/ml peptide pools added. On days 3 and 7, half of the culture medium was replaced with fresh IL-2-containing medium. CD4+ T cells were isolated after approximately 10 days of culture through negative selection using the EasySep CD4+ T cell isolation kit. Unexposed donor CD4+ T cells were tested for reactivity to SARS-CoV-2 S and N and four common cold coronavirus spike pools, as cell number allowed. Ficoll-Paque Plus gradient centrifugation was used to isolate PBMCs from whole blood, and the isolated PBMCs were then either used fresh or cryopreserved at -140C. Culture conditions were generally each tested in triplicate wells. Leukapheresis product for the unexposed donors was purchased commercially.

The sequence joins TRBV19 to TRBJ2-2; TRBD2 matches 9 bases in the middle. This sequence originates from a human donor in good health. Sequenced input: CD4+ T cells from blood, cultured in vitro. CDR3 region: CASSPSSGSISGELFF. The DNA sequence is TGTGCCAGTAGTCCTAGTAGCGGGAGTATCTCCGGGGAGCTGTTTTTT.